This T cell receptor beta chain was identified during a study of metastatic and nonmetastatic thyroid tumors. Germline V gene lookup returns CDR1 MNHNS and CDR2 SASEGT. The V end lost 5 bases, the J end lost 5 bases, and 7 bases lay between the germline ends. This CDR3 is 12 amino acids long. There are a few counts of this clone. Before thyroid surgery, none of the patients had received any treatment. TCRdb re-called clones from the PCR reads using MiXCR. This sample has more than 4,000 clones; approximately 18% occur once, and the top ten carry 23%. This receptor was obtained from a male donor with papillary thyroid cancer or a benign thyroid nodule (not recorded which). Some clones in this sample may be carry-over from other donors' samples. Sequenced input: adjacent normal tissue. This chain connects TRBV6-1 to TRBJ2-1; D gene uncertain. The CDR3 DNA follows: TGTGCCAGCAGTAAGGAAGACAATGAGCAGTTCTTC. Protein sequence: CASSKEDNEQFF.